This T cell receptor beta chain was recovered during a study of PD-L1 blockade in urothelial cancer. Sequencing was performed with immunoSEQ multiplex PCR; in TCRdb, only in-frame clones are kept and a portion is missing. Of roughly 54,000 clones in the sample, 87% are singletons; the top ten hold approximately 15%. Time point specified: pretreatment peripheral blood. The trim removed 6 bases at V and 2 bases at J, leaving 2 bases unmatched. Per germline, CDR1 MNHEY and CDR2 SMNVEV (reference sequence). The CDR3 totals 13 residues. This chain uses TRBV27 with TRBJ2-7, with TRBD1 matching 9 bases. This clonotype was sampled from an older woman with urothelial cancer. The specimen was PBMCs, collected around atezolizumab (anti-PD-L1) treatment. The CDR3 sequence is CASRWTGAYEQYF. The CDR3 DNA follows: TGTGCCAGCAGATGGACAGGGGCCTACGAGCAGTACTTC.